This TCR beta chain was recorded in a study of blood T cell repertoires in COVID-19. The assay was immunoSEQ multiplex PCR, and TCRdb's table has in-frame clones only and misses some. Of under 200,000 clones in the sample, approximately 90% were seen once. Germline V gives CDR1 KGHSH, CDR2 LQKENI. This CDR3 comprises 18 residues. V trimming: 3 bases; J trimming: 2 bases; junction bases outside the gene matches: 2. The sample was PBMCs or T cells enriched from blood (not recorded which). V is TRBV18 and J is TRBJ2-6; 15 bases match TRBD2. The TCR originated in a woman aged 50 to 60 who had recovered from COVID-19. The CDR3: CASSPRTSGGAGANVLTF. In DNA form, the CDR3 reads TGTGCCAGCTCACCGCGGACTAGCGGGGGGGCTGGGGCCAACGTCCTGACTTTC.